This entry describes one TCR beta chain. This clone was seen only once. No antigen is known for it. The input lacks base qualities; no much larger clone sits a single base away. The library came from the immunoSEQ multiplex PCR assay. The multiplex PCR relied on a mix of 60 forward primers for TCR Vbeta segments and 13 reverse primers for TCR Jbeta segments. Amplification of the CDR3 region of rearranged TCR beta genes was performed with a multiplex PCR assay on genomic DNA. On the Illumina HiSeq System, the amplified TCR beta libraries were sequenced as 87-base-pair reads. In the source study's methods: In a later analysis, tens of millions of unique TCR beta chains were counted across the roughly 610 repertoires, and roughly 11 million of these chains were shared by at least two donors. A nearest-neighbor algorithm error-corrected the raw reads and collapsed the reads into unique sequences, merging closely related sequences to remove PCR and sequencing errors. CDR3 sequences were aligned to IMGT reference sequences to assign V, D and J gene segments. For a sequence to be retained, a match of at least six nucleotides was required to both a V gene segment and a J gene segment. Rearrangements were classified as productive when the CDR3 lacked stop codons and remained in frame with V and J, and all other rearrangements were classified as non-productive. Following IMGT convention, CDR3 was defined as the stretch from the second conserved V-encoded cysteine to the conserved J-encoded phenylalanine. The earlier analysis of about 610 of the donors excluded any sequence lacking an unambiguous match to a single V gene segment. In an earlier analysis of some 590 of the donors, a V segment was called functional when productive rearrangements were above 56.7%, and segregating when the standard deviation between donors exceeded 5%. A statistical classification framework was built to diagnose cytomegalovirus status from the catalog of TCR beta chain sequences. V and J gene assignment, in a later analysis, came from comparing TCR nucleotide sequences with IMGT/GENE-DB human TR gene sequences. Using the TCRdist pipeline, a later analysis assigned CDR3 sequences along with most-parsimonious VDJ recombination scenarios. In a later analysis, each TCR beta chain was defined by its CDR3 amino acid sequence together with its V-gene family, and reads without a unique V-gene family were excluded. In a later analysis, several hundred highly shared, low-generation-probability nucleotide sequences were removed to address suspected cross-contamination and a sequencing artifact. In a later analysis, a clonal expansion index was calculated for each public chain from normalized within-repertoire ranks of inferred template counts. Generation probabilities in a later analysis came from a VDJ recombination model fitted to out-of-frame rearrangements, and those results were checked against IGoR. Hypergeometric tests were used in a later analysis to score TCR-TCR, TCR-HLA and TCR-CMV co-occurrence, with a repertoire-size bias correction applied to the TCR pairs. A later analysis estimated false discovery rates by permuting HLA or CMV assignments 20 times. A later analysis grouped co-occurring TCRs with DBSCAN, adding TCRdist sequence similarity when clustering within HLA-allele-positive subsets. Repertoires with fewer than 30,000 or more than 120,000 public chains were left out of co-occurrence clustering, as were a handful of repertoires with anomalous nucleotide sharing. In TCRdb, the immuneACCESS table is reduced to in-frame sequences with V and J assigned. These tables do not hold every clone; where another copy was compared, an unresolved V gene accounts for under half, and the others remain unexplained. The V and J calls and the clone size are those of that table, but D and trimming were determined from the DNA. Present in this sample are roughly 170,000 clones, about 80% of which were seen just once. The biggest ten clones account for under 5% of the sample.

The cohort comprised more than 550 healthy bone marrow donors. Cohort members were all nominally healthy when sampled, although unrecorded immune exposures were likely present. The donor was CMV seronegative and belonged to the group of approximately 320 seronegative cohort members. A peripheral blood sample was collected from each donor, and TCR beta sequencing was performed on peripheral blood mononuclear cells. Genomic DNA was extracted from the blood cell samples with the Qiagen DNeasy Blood Extraction Kit. This sample is drawn from a study of cytomegalovirus exposure and HLA in healthy donors (dated by TCRdb to 2016 to 2017). Regarding the study in general: An earlier analysis of some 500 of the donors reported 250 to 300 Gb of sequence data and 117 million unique TCR beta sequences from about 179 million T cells. An early release that covered some 640 HLA-typed donors contained 300 to 350 gigabases of sequencing data and around 80 million unique TCR sequences. Of the roughly 400 genotyped donors, roughly 85% fell in the genetic ancestry cluster associated with self-reported Caucasian donors. The study aimed to test whether cataloging public T cell receptors could reveal signatures of past pathogen exposure. The study profiled the T cell repertoires of hundreds of subjects by immunosequencing and related them to cytomegalovirus serostatus. In addition to the first cohort of 666 subjects, a separate validation cohort of around 110 different subjects was used. High-throughput TCR immunosequencing, statistical association of individual TCRs with disease status, and machine learning were combined to predict cytomegalovirus infection status. To study patterns of TCR occurrence, a later analysis re-analyzed previously published TCR beta repertoires from 666 donors and added high-resolution HLA genotyping. In the later analysis, no new phenotypic data were used to find candidate immune exposures; instead, reliance was placed on TCR beta sequences and their occurrence across donors. To decide whether each TCR beta V gene segment behaved as functional or pseudogenic, an earlier analysis of over 500 of the donors relied on high-throughput TCR beta sequencing. Donor age, sex, ethnicity and CMV serostatus were compiled alongside the repertoire data. A later genetic analysis took genome-wide SNP genotypes for 398 of the 666 donors and used that subset as a discovery cohort. All discovery cohort repertoires had been generated on a single sequencing platform. Class I and class II HLA loci were covered by the typing at four-digit resolution. The number of typed donors differed by locus: about 620-640 for A, B, C, DRB1 and DQB1; 500 to 550 for DQA1; approximately 600 for DPA1; and roughly 470 for DPB1. Because of strong linkage in the cohort, five DR-DQ haplotypes were treated as single units for association and clustering. Among roughly 400 genotyped donors of the cohort, an average of about 220,000 unique TCR beta nucleotide sequences was sequenced per donor, of which about 20% were non-productive.

On the study overall, not on this receptor specifically: Three of the identified cytomegalovirus-associated TCR beta chains were confirmed in vitro to be specific for cytomegalovirus antigens. A further reported finding was that TCR beta sequences accurately predicted the HLA-A and HLA-B alleles for most subjects in the first cohort. Some IMGT-functional V segments, including TRBV6-2 and TRBV6-3, could not be distinguished by the 87-base-pair reads and were therefore excluded. In a later genetic analysis, a missense DCLRE1C variant was associated with V-gene and J-gene trimming of TCR beta chains, and the association was replicated in an independent cohort. According to a later analysis, TCR association rates differed among HLA loci, with DRB1 alleles showing the most associated TCRs and HLA-C alleles showing the fewest. This cohort had only TCR beta chains sequenced, and the lack of alpha or paired-chain data limited which features could be detected. When HLA alleles, especially DR and DQ, strongly co-occurred, attributing TCR associations to individual alleles was difficult. A later analysis found that most CMV-associated TCR beta chains appeared HLA-restricted, with HLA associations seemingly driven largely by CMV exposure. According to a later analysis, parvovirus B19, influenza, CMV and Epstein-Barr virus appeared linked to several top co-occurrence clusters. Correlated functional status among segregating V segments might reflect linkage disequilibrium, but an unknown experimental factor could not be ruled out. The only immune exposure information available for the cohort was CMV serostatus. Because HLA typing was unavailable for some donors at each locus, only the typed subset was used in association tests. Compared with the approximately 670-donor mean, donors in an Asian-associated ancestry cluster had fewer N-insertions in productive TCRs, according to a later genetic analysis. At a false discovery rate of 0.05, a later analysis linked roughly 17,000 TCR beta sequences to specific HLA alleles. In a later analysis, HLA-associated TCR beta chains were found to be more clonally expanded and to have lower generation probabilities than equally common non-associated chains. According to the authors, the approach could potentially be generalized to other disease states and immunological phenotypes. Sequencing depth was assumed to be roughly uniform across donors in the presence/absence analyses, though that assumption may not hold. In both the original and validation cohorts, the classifier was reported to diagnose cytomegalovirus status with high specificity and sensitivity. The study gave a list of some 150 TCR beta chains associated with cytomegalovirus. While some public TCRs were present in many individuals, most TCR sequences turned up only very rarely across donors. The earlier analysis of approximately 540 of the donors excluded some 15 rarely observed V segments, including chromosome 9 orphons, because counts were too low. The sequencing pipeline was judged likely to have produced a cluster of highly shared sequence variants as a technical artifact. Broadly in line with IMGT annotations, most TCR beta V segments showed up in productive rearrangements about 87% or about 30% of the time in an earlier analysis of 450 to 750 of the donors.

Counted from cysteine to phenylalanine, this CDR3 has 14 amino acids. Only the CDR3 region is kept as DNA, spanning 42 bases read in frame from base 1. From the germline V gene, CDR1 is MDHEN and CDR2 is SYDVKM. Clipping removes 6 bases from V and 5 bases from J, with 5 as the unmatched junction base count. Material for sequencing was PBMCs. The chain couples TRBV28 to TRBJ2-1; 9 of the junction bases match TRBD2. The TCR comes from a man aged 18 to 29 in good health and CMV-seronegative. DNA sequence: TGTGCCAGCAGGAGTAGCGGGAGCAACAATGAGCAGTTCTTC. It is translated as CASRSSGSNNEQFF.